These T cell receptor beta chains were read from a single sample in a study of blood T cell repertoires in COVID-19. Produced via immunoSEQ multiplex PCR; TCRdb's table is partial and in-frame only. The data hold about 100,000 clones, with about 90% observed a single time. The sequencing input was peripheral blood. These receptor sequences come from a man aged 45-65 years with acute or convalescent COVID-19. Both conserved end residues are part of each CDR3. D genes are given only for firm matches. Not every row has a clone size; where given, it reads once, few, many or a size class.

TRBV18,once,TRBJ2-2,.,TGTGCCAGCTCACCAGCGGCGGCGAACACCGGGGAGCTGTTTTTT,CASSPAAANTGELFF
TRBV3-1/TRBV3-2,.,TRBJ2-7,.,TGTGCCAGCAGCCACCCTACGGGAAAAGGACCCTGGGAGGAGCAGTACTTC,CASSHPTGKGPWEEQYF
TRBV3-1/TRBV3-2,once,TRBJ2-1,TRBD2,TGTGCCAGCAGCCAAGGACTAGCCAATGAGCAGTTCTTC,CASSQGLANEQFF
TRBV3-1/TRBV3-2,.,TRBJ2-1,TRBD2,TGTGCCAGCAGCCAAGGACTAGCGGGAGCAGGCTATGAGCAGTTCTTC,CASSQGLAGAGYEQFF
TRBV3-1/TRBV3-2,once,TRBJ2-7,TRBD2,TGTGCCAGCAGCCACGGTTCCGGGACTAGCGGAGTCTACGAGCAGTACTTC,CASSHGSGTSGVYEQYF
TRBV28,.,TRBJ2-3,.,TGTGCCAGCAGTTTCTACGGGGGAGGCAGGGCTGATACGCAGTATTTT,CASSFYGGGRADTQYF
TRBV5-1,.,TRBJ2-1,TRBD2,TGCGCCAGCTCGGGACTAGCGGGAGGCAATGAGCAGTTCTTC,CASSGLAGGNEQFF
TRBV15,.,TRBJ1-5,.,TGTGCCACTAGCAGGGGCGGGACCGCTAATCAGCCCCAGCATTTT,CATSRGGTANQPQHF
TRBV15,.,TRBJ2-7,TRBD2,TGTGCCACCAGTCTCGGCGGGAGTTCCTACGAGCAGTACTTC,CATSLGGSSYEQYF
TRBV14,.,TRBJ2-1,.,TGTGCCAGCAGTCGCCCGGGATCCGCGTACAATGAGCAGTTCTTC,CASSRPGSAYNEQFF
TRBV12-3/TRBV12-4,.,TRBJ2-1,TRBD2,TGTGCCAGCAGTTTGGGGACTAGGTTTGAGCAGTTCTTC,CASSLGTRFEQFF
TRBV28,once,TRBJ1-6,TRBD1,TGTGCCAGCAGACCTGTGGGACAGGGTAATTCACCCCTCCACTTT,CASRPVGQGNSPLHF
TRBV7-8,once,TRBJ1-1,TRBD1,TGTGCCAGCAGCTTTTTACAGGGGCCCGGCACTGAAGCTTTCTTT,CASSFLQGPGTEAFF
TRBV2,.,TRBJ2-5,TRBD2,TGTGCCAGCAAGCAGACTAGCGGGAACCAAGAGACCCAGTACTTC,CASKQTSGNQETQYF
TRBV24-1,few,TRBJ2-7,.,TGTGCCACCACCAATAGCGCGGCGCCCTACGAGCAGTACTTC,CATTNSAAPYEQYF
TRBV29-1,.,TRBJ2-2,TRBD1,TGCAGCGGGGGGACAGGGACCGGGGAGCTGTTTTTT,CSGGTGTGELFF
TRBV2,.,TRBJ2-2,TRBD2,TGTGCCAGCAGCGTACTTGGACTAGCGAACACCGGGGAGCTGTTTTTT,CASSVLGLANTGELFF
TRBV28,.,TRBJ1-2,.,TGTGCCAGCAGTTCCACACCACCCGGCTACACCTTC,CASSSTPPGYTF
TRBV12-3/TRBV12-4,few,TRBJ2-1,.,TGTGCCACCGCGGGCGAGGGCTACAATGAGCAGTTCTTC,CATAGEGYNEQFF
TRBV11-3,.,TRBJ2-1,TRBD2,TGTGCCAGCACCCGGGACAGCATGACTAGCGGGCCCTCCTACAATGAGCAGTTCTTC,CASTRDSMTSGPSYNEQFF
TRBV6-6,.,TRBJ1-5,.,TGTGCCAGCACAAAGGAGGGTATCAGCAATCAGCCCCAGCATTTT,CASTKEGISNQPQHF
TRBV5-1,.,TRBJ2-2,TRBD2,TGCGCCAGCAGCTTGGAACTAGCGGAGGTCACCGGGGAGCTGTTTTTT,CASSLELAEVTGELFF
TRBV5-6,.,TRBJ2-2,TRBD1,TGTGCCAGCAGCTTCGGACAGGGGTACACCGGGGAGCTGTTTTTT,CASSFGQGYTGELFF
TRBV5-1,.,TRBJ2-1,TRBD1,TGCGCCAGCAGCTTGTCCGGGACAGACCGGATCAATGAGCAGTTCTTC,CASSLSGTDRINEQFF
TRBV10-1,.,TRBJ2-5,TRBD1,TGCGCCAGCAGTGAGTCGACAGGGTCCCAAGAGACCCAGTACTTC,CASSESTGSQETQYF
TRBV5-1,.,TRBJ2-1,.,TGCGCCAGCAGCTTGGTTCAGGGCAATGAGCAGTTCTTC,CASSLVQGNEQFF